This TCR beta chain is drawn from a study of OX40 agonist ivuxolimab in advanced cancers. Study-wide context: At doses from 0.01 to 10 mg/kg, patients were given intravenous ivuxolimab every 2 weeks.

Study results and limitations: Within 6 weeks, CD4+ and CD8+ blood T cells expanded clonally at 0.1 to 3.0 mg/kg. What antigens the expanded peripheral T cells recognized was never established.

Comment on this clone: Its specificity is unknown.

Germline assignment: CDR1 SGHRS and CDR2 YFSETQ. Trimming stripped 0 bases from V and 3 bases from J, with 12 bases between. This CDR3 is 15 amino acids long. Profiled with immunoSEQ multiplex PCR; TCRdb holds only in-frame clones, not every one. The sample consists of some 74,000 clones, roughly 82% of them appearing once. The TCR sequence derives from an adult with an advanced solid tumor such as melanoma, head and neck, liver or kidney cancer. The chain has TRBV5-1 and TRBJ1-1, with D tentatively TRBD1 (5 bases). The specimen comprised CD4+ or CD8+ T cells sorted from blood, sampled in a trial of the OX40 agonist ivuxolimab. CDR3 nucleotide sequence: TGCGCCAGCAGCTTGGCGGGGGGTCCCCACACTGAAGCTTTCTTT. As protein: CASSLAGGPHTEAFF. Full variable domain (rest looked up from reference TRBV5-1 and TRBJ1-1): KAGVTQTPRYLIKTRGQQVTLSCSPISGHRSVSWYQQTPGQGLQFLFEYFSETQRNKGNFPGRFSGRQFSNSRSEMNVSTLELGDSALYLCASSLAGGPHTEAFFGQGTRLTVV.